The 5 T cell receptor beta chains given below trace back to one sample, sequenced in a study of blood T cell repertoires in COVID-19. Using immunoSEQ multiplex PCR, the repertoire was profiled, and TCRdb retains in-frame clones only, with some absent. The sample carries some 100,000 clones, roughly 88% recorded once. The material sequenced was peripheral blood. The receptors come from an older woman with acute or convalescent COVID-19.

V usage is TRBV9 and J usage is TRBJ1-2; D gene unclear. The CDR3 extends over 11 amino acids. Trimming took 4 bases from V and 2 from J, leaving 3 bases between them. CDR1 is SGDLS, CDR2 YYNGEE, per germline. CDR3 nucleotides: TGTGCCAGCAGCCAGAACTATGGCTACACCTTC. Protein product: CASSQNYGYTF.

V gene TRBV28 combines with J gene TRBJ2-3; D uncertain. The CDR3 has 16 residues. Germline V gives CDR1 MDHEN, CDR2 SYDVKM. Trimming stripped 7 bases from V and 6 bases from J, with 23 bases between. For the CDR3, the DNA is TGTGCCAGCACCCTTAAGACCCCGGGTAAGACTGATACGCAGTATTTT. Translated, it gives CASTLKTPGKTDTQYF.

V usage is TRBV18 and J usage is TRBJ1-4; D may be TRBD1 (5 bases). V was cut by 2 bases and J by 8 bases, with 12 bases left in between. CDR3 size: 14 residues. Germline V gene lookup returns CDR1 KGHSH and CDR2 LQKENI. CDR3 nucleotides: TGTGCCAGCTCACCAACTAGGGGAGGGGAAAAACTGTTTTTT. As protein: CASSPTRGGEKLFF.

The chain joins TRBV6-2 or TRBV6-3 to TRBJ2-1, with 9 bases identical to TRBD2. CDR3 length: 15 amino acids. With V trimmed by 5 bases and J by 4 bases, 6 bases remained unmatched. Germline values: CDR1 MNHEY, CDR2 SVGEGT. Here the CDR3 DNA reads TGTGCCAGCAGTCCCTTCAGCGGGAGGTACAATGAGCAGTTCTTC. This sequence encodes CASSPFSGRYNEQFF.

The CDR3 coding sequence is TGTGCCAGCAGTTTTGGTTCACAGGGAAACACTGAAGCTTTCTTT. Encoded protein: CASSFGSQGNTEAFF. The V gene is TRBV27, the J gene TRBJ1-1; a possible D gene is TRBD1 (6 bases). The CDR3 consists of 15 residues. V dropped 3 bases and J dropped 2 bases, with 13 bases sitting between them. Germline CDR1 and CDR2: MNHEY and SMNVEV (reference sequence).